The T cell receptor beta chain under discussion was sequenced for a study of cytotoxic CD8 clonotypes in ibrutinib-treated CLL. Background on the study: Response sampling took place at median around 12 months of treatment, range 6 to 36.

Extraction of roughly 2 micrograms of genomic DNA from cryopreserved PBMCs supplied material for TCR beta libraries. This clone occurred a few times. Trimming took 5 bases from V and 5 from J, leaving 9 bases between them. Per germline, CDR1 SGHVS and CDR2 FNYEAQ. CDR3 size: 12 residues. Sequenced by immunoSEQ multiplex PCR; TCRdb stores in-frame clones only, minus some. Among about 250,000 clones listed, under 80% were seen once. V gene TRBV7-6 combines with J gene TRBJ1-1; D not resolved. This sequence was found in a human donor with chronic lymphocytic leukemia. The sequencing used PBMCs, collected after 24 months of ibrutinib treatment. The CDR3 nucleotides read TGTGCCAGCAGCCTCCTCGGGACTGAAGCTTTCTTT. This codes for CASSLLGTEAFF.